This T cell receptor (beta chain) emerged from a study of T cells in narcolepsy. Sequencing used immunoSEQ multiplex PCR; TCRdb keeps in-frame clones, though not all of them. The data hold roughly 30,000 clones, with over 70% observed a single time. Whole-study results and caveats: Healthy controls reportedly lacked the autoreactive clonotypes serially found in patients' blood.

Turning to this clone: Its specificity is not known.

Germline V gene data show CDR1 as SGHTS and CDR2 as YDEGEE. Trimming took off 1 base at V and 3 bases at J, with 13 bases between the two ends. This CDR3 is 15 amino acids long. The clonotype comes from a human donor in good health. The material sequenced was memory (CD45RA-) CD4+ T cells from blood. The chain employs TRBV5-8 and TRBJ2-5, with D possibly being TRBD2 (6 bases). CDR3 sequence: CASSLKWGGEETQYF. CDR3 DNA sequence: TGTGCCAGCAGCTTGAAATGGGGCGGGGAAGAGACCCAGTACTTC.